These 17 T cell receptor beta chains came from one sample sequenced in a study of read filtering for tumor transcriptome and immune sequencing. This library used around 400 ng RNA and molecular barcoded adaptors spanning alpha/delta and beta/gamma chains. TCRdb used MiXCR to reprocess the reads, holding one entry per CDR3 protein. The sample comprises around 30,000 distinct CDR3 sequences, around 18% of which are singletons, and more than 15% rests with the top ten. What was sequenced was a population of CD138-negative cells sorted from bone marrow. The source is a donor aged 40 or over with multiple myeloma.

This clonotype is classed as medium-sized. The chain recombines TRBV20-1 with TRBJ2-1; TRBD2 aligns across 8 bases. Germline lookup yields CDR1 DFQATT and CDR2 SNEGSKA (reference sequence). This CDR3 is 15 amino acids long. V trimming: 0 bases; J trimming: 6 bases; junction bases outside the gene matches: 7. In DNA form, the CDR3 reads TGCAGTGCTAGAGATCGTCTAGCGGGTCCCAATGAGCAGTTCTTC. Protein product: CSARDRLAGPNEQFF.

This clonotype was counted ten times or more. The rearrangement uses TRBV6-6 and TRBJ1-1; 8 positions agree with TRBD1. Germline V gene data show CDR1 as MNHNY and CDR2 as SVGAGI (reference sequence). The junction had 1 base not matched to a gene; V was cut back by 4 bases and J by 3 bases. The CDR3 length is 13 residues. The CDR3 nucleotides are TGTGCCAGCAGTTCGGACAGGGACACTGAAGCTTTCTTT. It codes for CASSSDRDTEAFF.

The table lists this clonotype with many counts. DNA of the CDR3: TGCAGTGCTAGAATCACTAGCGGGAGAATGGAATTTAATGAGCAGTTCTTC. Translating it yields CSARITSGRMEFNEQFF. The chain employs TRBV20-1 and TRBJ2-1; TRBD2 aligns across 11 bases. Per the germline V gene, CDR1 is DFQATT and CDR2 is SNEGSKA (reference sequence). V shed 2 bases, J shed 7 bases, and the junction held 13 bases outside the gene matches. This CDR3 is built from 17 residues.

For this clonotype: This sequence may be a read error, since a much larger clone differs from it by one base. The CDR3 does not end in the conserved phenylalanine or tryptophan, so this is likely a read error. The V gene is TRBV5-8, the J gene TRBJ2-6, with TRBD2 identical over 8 bases. The germline V gene has CDR1 SGHTS and CDR2 YDEGEE. The CDR3 sequence is 16 residues long. J lost 3 bases, V lost 4 bases, and 6 bases had no gene match. CDR3 nucleotides: TGTGCCAGCAGCCTCGGGAGGGGACGTGGGGCCAACGTCCTGACTCTC. It yields the protein CASSLGRGRGANVLTL.

As regards this clonotype: The junction differs from germline at one of its ends, possibly a read error. CDR3: CAGSIVGVGPAGNYEQYF. CDR3 bases: TGTGCCGGTAGTATAGTCGGAGTGGGTCCGGCTGGGAACTACGAGCAGTACTTC. This rearrangement joins TRBV19 to TRBJ2-7; D not resolved. The CDR3 spans 18 residues. Germline assignment: CDR1 LNHDA and CDR2 SQIVND (reference sequence).

The CDR3 region is CASRPDRVRPYEQYF. CDR3 DNA: TGTGCCAGCAGACCAGACAGGGTCCGCCCCTACGAGCAGTACTTC. V gene TRBV2 combines with J gene TRBJ2-7; 7 bases are a match to TRBD1. Germline assignment: CDR1 SNHLY and CDR2 FYNNEI. Trimming took 6 bases from V and 2 from J; bases not matched to a gene: 10. The CDR3 runs 15 residues.

In this sample, this clonotype is medium-sized (0.01 to 0.1%). The chain joins TRBV20-1 to TRBJ2-1; no clear D. The CDR3 covers 13 residues. From germline, CDR1 is DFQATT and CDR2 SNEGSKA (reference sequence). V lost 0 bases and J lost 5, with 8 bases in between. The CDR3 DNA follows: TGCAGTGCTAGAGATCTCACAGACAATGAGCAGTTCTTC. Translating it yields CSARDLTDNEQFF.

This clonotype was seen many times. The gene calls are TRBV15 and TRBJ2-1; TRBD2 matches 14 bases. The CDR3 is made up of 15 amino acids. CDR1 is LNHNV and CDR2 is YYDKDF in the germline V gene (reference sequence). J gave up 10 bases and V 3 bases, and 5 bases lay outside the gene matches. CDR3 bases: TGTGCCACCAGCAGGGGACTAGCGGGAGCTAGGGAGCAGTTCTTC. Residues: CATSRGLAGAREQFF.

At least ten counts were recorded for this clonotype. The chain joins TRBV7-2 to TRBJ2-1; weak D call: TRBD1 (6 bases). Germline V gene sequence: CDR1 SGHTA, CDR2 FQGNSA. With 1 base removed from V and 6 bases from J, the gap between germline ends came to 10 bases. This CDR3 has 14 amino acids. CDR3 amino acids: CASSLDRVSNEQFF. The CDR3 DNA is TGTGCCAGCAGCTTAGACAGGGTGTCCAATGAGCAGTTCTTC.

As for this clonotype: A much larger clone differs from this one at a single base, so this may be a read error. The chain combines TRBV6-2 or TRBV6-3 with TRBJ2-7; D is possibly TRBD2 (6 bases). Germline V CDR1 and CDR2: MNHEY, SVGEGT. The V end lost 6 bases, the J end lost 2 bases, and 17 bases lay between the germline ends. CDR3 size: 15 residues. The CDR3 nucleotides are TGTGCCAGCAGCCGGGACTGGAGGAGACCCTACGAGCAGTACTTC. This gives the protein CASSRDWRRPYEQYF.

This clonotype was seen repeatedly, ten times or more. The V call is TRBV4-1, the J call TRBJ1-5; D might be TRBD1 (5 bases). Germline V lookup: CDR1 MGHRA, CDR2 YSYEKL. This CDR3 region has 16 residues. The V end lost 3 bases, the J end lost 3 bases, and 15 bases lay between the germline ends. CDR3 in DNA: TGCGCCAGCAGCCAGGGGGGAGTCCACCCCAATCAGCCCCAGCATTTT. Translated, it gives CASSQGGVHPNQPQHF.

This clonotype was detected many times. The V and J genes are TRBV28 and TRBJ2-1; either TRBD1 or TRBD2 may supply D (7 bases each). Trimming left V 5 bases short and J 11 bases short, with 16 bases between. Germline V gene sequence: CDR1 MDHEN, CDR2 SYDVKM. The CDR3 is 13 residues long. CDR3 in amino acids: CASSQGGERKQFF. CDR3 DNA sequence: TGTGCCAGCAGTCAGGGGGGGGAACGCAAGCAGTTCTTC.

This clonotype was picked up a small number of times. The chain carries TRBV7-9 and TRBJ2-7, with D tentatively TRBD1 (6 bases). The germline V gene encodes CDR1 SEHNR and CDR2 FQNEAQ (reference sequence). The length of the CDR3 is 14 residues. Trimming removed 3 bases at V and 5 bases at J, with 14 bases between. CDR3 nucleotides: TGTGCCAGCAGCTTGAGGGACAATGTGGACGAGCAGTACTTC. Translated, it gives CASSLRDNVDEQYF. Full variable domain (rest looked up from reference TRBV7-9 and TRBJ2-7): DTGVSQNPRHKITKRGQNVTFRCDPISEHNRLYWYRQTLGQGPEFLTYFQNEAQLEKSRLLSDRFSAERPKGSFSTLEIQRTEQGDSAMYLCASSLRDNVDEQYFGPGTRLTVT.

Worth noting for this clonotype: A much larger clone is a single base away; this may be a read error. The chain is built from TRBV11-1 and TRBJ1-1; weak D call: TRBD1 (5 bases). V was pared by 5 bases and J by 0 bases, with 19 bases between. CDR3 length: 17 residues. CDR1 SGHAT and CDR2 FQDESV come from the germline V gene (reference sequence). In nucleotides, the CDR3 is TGTGCCAGCAGCACTCCTGGGATTGGACACGTGAACACTGAAGCTTTCTTT. Amino acid sequence: CASSTPGIGHVNTEAFF.

This clonotype was detected only a few times. The rearrangement links TRBV2 to TRBJ2-2; D remains ambiguous. The CDR3 contains 15 residues. Between the trimmed V and J ends, which lost 6 bases and 5 bases, there was a span of 16 bases. Per the germline V gene, CDR1 is SNHLY and CDR2 is FYNNEI. This CDR3 reads CASSHRDLWTGELFF. The CDR3 DNA is TGTGCCAGCAGCCATAGAGACCTCTGGACCGGGGAGCTGTTTTTT.

Note on this clonotype: One junction end disagrees with the germline gene, perhaps due to a read error. The V gene is TRBV9, the J gene TRBJ1-4; TRBD1 matches at 7 bases. Germline V lookup: CDR1 SGDLS, CDR2 YYNGEE. The CDR3 runs to 14 residues. The CDR3 loop is CASSALRTGEKPFF. Here the CDR3 DNA reads TGTGCCAGCAGCGCTCTGAGGACAGGAGAAAAACCGTTTTTT.

This clonotype was seen many times. This sequence joins TRBV15 and TRBJ2-5, with 7 bases matching TRBD2. Germline loops: CDR1 LNHNV, CDR2 YYDKDF (reference sequence). J lost 1 base, V lost 4 bases, and 6 bases had no gene match. The CDR3 runs to 15 residues. The CDR3 coding sequence is TGTGCCACCAGCAACTTAGCGGGTTCCCAAGAGACCCAGTACTTC. Translating it yields CATSNLAGSQETQYF. Variable domain in full (rest from reference TRBV15 and TRBJ2-5): DAMVIQNPRYQVTQFGKPVTLSCSQTLNHNVMYWYQQKSSQAPKLLFHYYDKDFNNEADTPDNFQSRRPNTSFCFLDIRSPGLGDTAMYLCATSNLAGSQETQYFGPGTRLLVL.